This T cell receptor beta chain was sequenced in a study of T cells in Graves' hyperthyroidism and ophthalmopathy. Study-level points and caveats: Most expanded thyroid clonotypes above 0.001 recurred in blood.

The sample holds many counts of this clonotype. Its antigen is unknown. The CDR3 loop spans 13 amino acids. V dropped 11 bases and J dropped 3; count of bases not matched to a gene: 5. Per germline, CDR1 LGHDT and CDR2 YNNKEL (reference sequence). The investigators amplified TCR beta CDR3 regions from RNA transcripts. The TCR CDR3 first-round RT-PCR relied on the HTBI primer set. Each CDR3 protein gets one entry after TCRdb re-called the multiplex PCR reads with MiXCR. The table includes about 290,000 distinct CDR3 sequences, less than 20% detected once. This TCR derives from a man aged 50 to 59 with Graves' ophthalmopathy. This rearrangement joins TRBV3-1 to TRBJ2-1; TRBD2 agrees at 9 bases. Sample: blood. This CDR3 is CAAGTSLYNEQFF. DNA for the CDR3: TGTGCCGCAGGGACTAGCCTCTACAATGAGCAGTTCTTC.